This is a list of T cell receptor beta chains from one sample in a study of cytomegalovirus exposure and HLA in healthy donors. Here immunoSEQ multiplex PCR was the method, and the copy in TCRdb shows in-frame clones only, minus some. The sample carries about 90,000 clones, 70% recorded once. What was sequenced was PBMCs. Receptors were obtained from a woman in her fifties or sixties in good health and CMV-seropositive. Each CDR3 is given with its conserved first and last residue. Each record gives: clone size, D gene, V gene, J gene, CDR3 protein, CDR3 DNA. D genes are given only for firm matches. Not every row has a clone size; where given, it reads once, few, many or a size class.

clone size: NA; D gene: NA; V gene: TRBV5-1; J gene: TRBJ2-7; CDR3 protein: CASSPEGYEQYF; CDR3 DNA: TGCGCCAGCAGCCCGGAGGGGTACGAGCAGTACTTC
clone size: NA; D gene: TRBD1; V gene: TRBV19; J gene: TRBJ1-1; CDR3 protein: CASSISGGSMNTEAFF; CDR3 DNA: TGTGCCAGTAGTATATCAGGGGGCAGCATGAACACTGAAGCTTTCTTT
clone size: NA; D gene: TRBD1; V gene: TRBV15; J gene: TRBJ1-2; CDR3 protein: CATSTGTGLGYGYTF; CDR3 DNA: TGTGCCACCAGCACAGGGACAGGGCTCGGCTATGGCTACACCTTC
clone size: NA; D gene: TRBD1; V gene: TRBV19; J gene: TRBJ1-3; CDR3 protein: CASKGAAGNTIYF; CDR3 DNA: TGTGCCAGTAAGGGGGCAGCTGGAAACACCATATATTTT
clone size: NA; D gene: TRBD2; V gene: TRBV5-5; J gene: TRBJ2-1; CDR3 protein: CASTLGLVGNEQFF; CDR3 DNA: TGTGCCAGCACCCTGGGACTAGTGGGAAATGAGCAGTTCTTC
clone size: NA; D gene: TRBD1; V gene: TRBV19; J gene: TRBJ2-7; CDR3 protein: CASSDQPRTGLMF; CDR3 DNA: TGTGCCAGTAGTGATCAACCGCGGACAGGGTTGATGTTC
clone size: NA; D gene: TRBD1; V gene: TRBV28; J gene: TRBJ2-6; CDR3 protein: CASTGTGGSRSGANVLTF; CDR3 DNA: TGTGCCAGCACCGGCACAGGGGGCTCAAGGTCTGGGGCCAACGTCCTGACTTTC
clone size: few; D gene: NA; V gene: TRBV30; J gene: TRBJ1-5; CDR3 protein: CAWNLGMDQPQHF; CDR3 DNA: TGTGCCTGGAATCTCGGGATGGATCAGCCCCAGCATTTT
clone size: NA; D gene: NA; V gene: TRBV29-1; J gene: TRBJ2-5; CDR3 protein: CSAGGGRGYQETQYF; CDR3 DNA: TGCAGCGCGGGGGGGGGCAGGGGGTACCAAGAGACCCAGTACTTC
clone size: NA; D gene: TRBD1; V gene: TRBV13; J gene: TRBJ2-7; CDR3 protein: CANSINRGSYEQYF; CDR3 DNA: TGTGCCAACAGTATCAACAGGGGCTCTTACGAGCAGTACTTC
clone size: few; D gene: TRBD1; V gene: TRBV4-1; J gene: TRBJ1-2; CDR3 protein: CASSQEGTGGADGYTF; CDR3 DNA: TGCGCCAGCAGCCAAGAAGGGACAGGGGGCGCAGACGGCTACACCTTC
clone size: NA; D gene: TRBD1; V gene: TRBV5-3; J gene: TRBJ2-7; CDR3 protein: CARSLVRGLWYEQYF; CDR3 DNA: TGTGCCAGAAGCTTGGTCAGGGGGCTCTGGTACGAGCAGTACTTC
clone size: NA; D gene: TRBD1; V gene: TRBV7-6; J gene: TRBJ2-1; CDR3 protein: CASSALGTGVNEQFF; CDR3 DNA: TGTGCCAGCAGCGCCCTGGGGACAGGTGTTAATGAGCAGTTCTTC
clone size: few; D gene: NA; V gene: TRBV28; J gene: TRBJ1-5; CDR3 protein: CASWPFGARDSNQPQHF; CDR3 DNA: TGTGCCAGCTGGCCGTTTGGGGCGCGAGATAGCAATCAGCCCCAGCATTTT
clone size: NA; D gene: NA; V gene: TRBV4-3; J gene: TRBJ1-1; CDR3 protein: CASSQGLQVNTEAFF; CDR3 DNA: TGCGCCAGCAGCCAAGGGCTACAGGTGAACACTGAAGCTTTCTTT
clone size: NA; D gene: TRBD2; V gene: TRBV27; J gene: TRBJ2-2; CDR3 protein: CASSPGLAYSGELFF; CDR3 DNA: TGTGCCAGCAGTCCGGGACTAGCATATTCCGGGGAGCTGTTTTTT
clone size: NA; D gene: NA; V gene: TRBV9; J gene: TRBJ2-3; CDR3 protein: CASSSPRKNRQTTDTQYF; CDR3 DNA: TGTGCCAGCAGCAGCCCTCGGAAAAACCGACAGACCACAGATACGCAGTATTTT
clone size: few; D gene: NA; V gene: TRBV2; J gene: TRBJ1-1; CDR3 protein: CASTLGREDQRIF; CDR3 DNA: TGTGCCAGCACTCTCGGAAGGGAGGACCAACGGATCTTT
clone size: NA; D gene: NA; V gene: TRBV6-5; J gene: TRBJ1-2; CDR3 protein: CASSSGTTYTF; CDR3 DNA: TGTGCCAGCAGTTCCGGGACAACCTACACCTTC
clone size: NA; D gene: NA; V gene: TRBV27; J gene: TRBJ2-3; CDR3 protein: CAISVTSTDTQYF; CDR3 DNA: TGTGCCATTAGCGTAACCAGCACAGATACGCAGTATTTT
clone size: NA; D gene: TRBD1; V gene: TRBV6-4; J gene: TRBJ2-2; CDR3 protein: CASSEKTGGTGELFF; CDR3 DNA: TGTGCCAGCAGTGAGAAGACAGGGGGCACCGGGGAGCTGTTTTTT
clone size: NA; D gene: TRBD2; V gene: TRBV5-6; J gene: TRBJ2-1; CDR3 protein: CASSFPGQLTSGGGDEQFF; CDR3 DNA: TGTGCCAGCAGCTTCCCGGGACAACTGACTAGCGGGGGAGGGGATGAGCAGTTCTTC
clone size: once; D gene: TRBD1; V gene: TRBV6-5; J gene: TRBJ1-5; CDR3 protein: CASSSGQFLNQPQHF; CDR3 DNA: TGTGCCAGCAGCTCGGGACAGTTCCTCAATCAGCCCCAGCATTTT
clone size: NA; D gene: NA; V gene: TRBV27; J gene: TRBJ2-2; CDR3 protein: CASSLTWSEGWVTGELFF; CDR3 DNA: TGTGCCAGCAGTTTAACCTGGTCGGAGGGGTGGGTGACCGGGGAGCTGTTTTTT
clone size: NA; D gene: NA; V gene: TRBV18; J gene: TRBJ2-5; CDR3 protein: CASSLGSTDQETQYF; CDR3 DNA: TGTGCCAGCTCACTCGGGAGTACAGACCAAGAGACCCAGTACTTC
clone size: NA; D gene: NA; V gene: TRBV5-4; J gene: TRBJ1-5; CDR3 protein: CASSQDSQPQHF; CDR3 DNA: TGTGCCAGCAGTCAAGACAGTCAGCCCCAGCATTTT